This entry is about one T cell receptor (beta chain). Antigen: not known. The germline V and J ends were trimmed by 0 bases and 6 bases, with 12 bases remaining between them. The CDR3 runs to 14 residues. Looked up from germline, CDR1 is MNHEY and CDR2 is SMNVEV (reference sequence). The data stem from a study of OX40 agonist ivuxolimab in advanced cancers. About the study: Of the participants, over 30% had some prior anti-PD-1, anti-PD-L1 or anti-CTLA-4 therapy, which was allowed.

Study observations and caveats: Normalized expansion of T-cell clones was also low for some nonresponders. Low clonal expansion, among the lowest seen, marked partial responders at 0.1-3.0 mg/kg.

Sequenced by immunoSEQ multiplex PCR; TCRdb stores in-frame clones only, minus some. This sample has 100,000 or so clones, with around 96% found just once. V usage is TRBV27 and J usage is TRBJ2-7; possibly TRBD1 for D (6 bases). Sequenced here: CD4+ or CD8+ T cells sorted from blood, sampled in a trial of the OX40 agonist ivuxolimab. The TCR was taken from an adult with an advanced solid tumor such as melanoma, head and neck, liver or kidney cancer. The DNA for the CDR3 is TGTGCCAGCAGTTTATCAGGCTCAGGGGTCGAGCAGTACTTC. It translates to CASSLSGSGVEQYF.